This is a list of T cell receptor beta chains from one sample in a study of cytomegalovirus exposure and HLA in healthy donors. The table came from immunoSEQ multiplex PCR; TCRdb's copy has only in-frame clones and leaves some out. Of roughly 140,000 clones listed, 80% to 90% are singletons. Sequences were obtained from PBMCs. All receptors come from a woman aged 40-49 years in good health and CMV-seropositive. Both conserved end residues are part of each CDR3. Fields, in order: CDR3 protein, CDR3 DNA, J gene, clone size, V gene, D gene. D genes are given only for firm matches. Some rows mark clone size as missing; the rest say once, few, many or name a class of expanded clone.

CDR3aa: CASSRGAREAFF
CDR3nt: TGTGCCAGCAGCCGGGGGGCAAGAGAAGCTTTCTTT
j_gene: TRBJ1-1
abundance: -
v_gene: TRBV27
d_gene: -

CDR3aa: CASRVLSSGNTIYF
CDR3nt: TGTGCCAGCAGAGTACTGAGCTCTGGAAACACCATATATTTT
j_gene: TRBJ1-3
abundance: -
v_gene: TRBV6-5
d_gene: -

CDR3aa: CASSLMLRGGSSGANVLTF
CDR3nt: TGCGCCAGCAGCCTTATGTTACGGGGGGGATCCTCTGGGGCCAACGTCCTGACTTTC
j_gene: TRBJ2-6
abundance: once
v_gene: TRBV4-3
d_gene: TRBD2

CDR3aa: CASSPLTSGRRSTGELFF
CDR3nt: TGTGCCAGCTCACCGCTTACTAGCGGGAGAAGAAGCACCGGGGAGCTGTTTTTT
j_gene: TRBJ2-2
abundance: -
v_gene: TRBV18
d_gene: TRBD2

CDR3aa: CASSPTGQPNTEAFF
CDR3nt: TGTGCCAGCAGTCCAACCGGACAGCCGAACACTGAAGCTTTCTTT
j_gene: TRBJ1-1
abundance: -
v_gene: TRBV2
d_gene: -

CDR3aa: CASLSGGGQALAKNIQYF
CDR3nt: TGTGCCAGCCTAAGTGGGGGCGGACAGGCTCTAGCCAAAAACATTCAGTACTTC
j_gene: TRBJ2-4
abundance: once
v_gene: TRBV28
d_gene: TRBD1

CDR3aa: CASSLGLAGMGETQYF
CDR3nt: TGTGCCAGCAGCTTAGGCCTAGCGGGGATGGGGGAGACCCAGTACTTC
j_gene: TRBJ2-5
abundance: -
v_gene: TRBV11-2
d_gene: TRBD2

CDR3aa: CASSLAVGAANYGYTF
CDR3nt: TGCGCCAGCAGCTTGGCCGTAGGGGCGGCTAACTATGGCTACACCTTC
j_gene: TRBJ1-2
abundance: -
v_gene: TRBV5-1
d_gene: -

CDR3aa: CASSVGHRATTEAFF
CDR3nt: TGTGCCAGCAGCGTAGGTCACAGGGCGACCACTGAAGCTTTCTTT
j_gene: TRBJ1-1
abundance: -
v_gene: TRBV9
d_gene: -

CDR3aa: CASSTKTGWDEKLFF
CDR3nt: TGTGCCAGCAGCACCAAGACAGGGTGGGACGAAAAACTGTTTTTT
j_gene: TRBJ1-4
abundance: -
v_gene: TRBV25-1
d_gene: TRBD1

CDR3aa: CASSLASFNEQYF
CDR3nt: TGTGCCAGTAGTCTAGCGTCGTTTAACGAGCAGTACTTC
j_gene: TRBJ2-7
abundance: -
v_gene: TRBV19
d_gene: -

CDR3aa: CASSRYFAGRSYEQYF
CDR3nt: TGCGCCAGCAGCCGCTACTTTGCGGGGAGGTCCTACGAGCAGTACTTC
j_gene: TRBJ2-7
abundance: -
v_gene: TRBV4-3
d_gene: -

CDR3aa: CASTPGLASEQFF
CDR3nt: TGTGCCAGCACCCCCGGACTAGCATCTGAGCAGTTCTTC
j_gene: TRBJ2-1
abundance: -
v_gene: TRBV7-3
d_gene: TRBD2

CDR3aa: CASSYSAGKNSPLHF
CDR3nt: TGTGCCAGCAGTTACTCAGCGGGGAAGAATTCACCCCTCCACTTT
j_gene: TRBJ1-6
abundance: -
v_gene: TRBV6-5
d_gene: -

CDR3aa: CASSFATGNEKLFF
CDR3nt: TGTGCCAGCAGTTTCGCGACAGGGAACGAAAAACTGTTTTTT
j_gene: TRBJ1-4
abundance: -
v_gene: TRBV27
d_gene: TRBD1

CDR3aa: CARSGGRTTGELFF
CDR3nt: TGTGCCCGGTCAGGGGGGAGGACCACCGGGGAGCTGTTTTTT
j_gene: TRBJ2-2
abundance: -
v_gene: TRBV30
d_gene: -

CDR3aa: CASSFLAKNIQYF
CDR3nt: TGTGCCAGCAGCTTCCTAGCCAAAAACATTCAGTACTTC
j_gene: TRBJ2-4
abundance: -
v_gene: TRBV7-2
d_gene: -

CDR3aa: CASSLDWAGGNNEQFF
CDR3nt: TGTGCCAGCAGCTTAGACTGGGCGGGGGGTAACAATGAGCAGTTCTTC
j_gene: TRBJ2-1
abundance: -
v_gene: TRBV7-2
d_gene: TRBD2

CDR3aa: CASSQVSGLAVGELFF
CDR3nt: TGCGCCAGCAGCCAAGTCTCCGGACTAGCGGTCGGGGAGCTGTTTTTT
j_gene: TRBJ2-2
abundance: many
v_gene: TRBV4-1
d_gene: TRBD2

CDR3aa: CASSLKGLAGGVPSFF
CDR3nt: TGTGCCAGCAGCTTAAAGGGACTAGCGGGAGGGGTCCCCTCCTTCTTC
j_gene: TRBJ2-1
abundance: -
v_gene: TRBV7-6
d_gene: TRBD2

CDR3aa: CASSLADRVVGELFF
CDR3nt: TGTGCCAGCAGCTTAGCCGACAGGGTTGTCGGGGAGCTGTTTTTT
j_gene: TRBJ2-2
abundance: -
v_gene: TRBV7-2
d_gene: TRBD1

CDR3aa: CATDPYRGQTGELFF
CDR3nt: TGTGCCACCGACCCCTACAGGGGGCAGACCGGGGAGCTGTTTTTT
j_gene: TRBJ2-2
abundance: -
v_gene: TRBV19
d_gene: TRBD1

CDR3aa: CASSSEGLVGGKNTQYF
CDR3nt: TGTGCCAGCAGCTCCGAGGGGCTGGTAGGGGGCAAAAATACGCAGTATTTT
j_gene: TRBJ2-3
abundance: -
v_gene: TRBV7-2
d_gene: TRBD1

CDR3aa: CASSLTGGYEQYF
CDR3nt: TGTGCCAGCAGTTTGACAGGGGGCTACGAGCAGTACTTC
j_gene: TRBJ2-7
abundance: once
v_gene: TRBV27
d_gene: TRBD1

CDR3aa: CASSNRGTGEQYF
CDR3nt: TGTGCCAGCAGTAATCGGGGGACGGGCGAGCAGTACTTC
j_gene: TRBJ2-7
abundance: -
v_gene: TRBV25-1
d_gene: -

CDR3aa: CASSNPSSGQMGVYYEQYF
CDR3nt: TGTGCCAGCAGCAACCCGAGCAGTGGACAGATGGGAGTATACTACGAGCAGTACTTC
j_gene: TRBJ2-7
abundance: -
v_gene: TRBV7-2
d_gene: -

CDR3aa: CASSFDRDPYEQYF
CDR3nt: TGTGCCAGCAGTTTTGACAGGGATCCCTACGAGCAGTACTTC
j_gene: TRBJ2-7
abundance: few
v_gene: TRBV6-5
d_gene: TRBD1

CDR3aa: CASSPSGLAVSYEQYF
CDR3nt: TGTGCCAGCAGTCCCAGTGGACTAGCGGTCTCCTACGAGCAGTACTTC
j_gene: TRBJ2-7
abundance: -
v_gene: TRBV28
d_gene: TRBD2